The present entry profiles one T cell receptor (beta chain) with its context. Its antigen is currently unknown. The RNA input was roughly 0.45 to 1 ug, and it was reverse transcribed with random hexamers. Coverage of TCR beta CDR3 amplification by immunoSEQ multiplex PCR extended to 54 Vbeta and 13 Jbeta. TCRdb itself ran the immunoSEQ multiplex PCR reads through MiXCR, one entry per CDR3 protein. Of approximately 210,000 distinct CDR3 sequences detected, approximately 95% appear once; the ten largest clones hold roughly 0.09%. The CDR3 sequence is 13 residues long. Between the trimmed V and J ends, which lost 5 bases and 2 bases, there was a span of 6 bases. Germline V gene lookup returns CDR1 SGHTA and CDR2 FQGTGA. The data were taken from a study of CD8 T cells in Susac syndrome. Regarding the study as a whole: That the number of individuals in its TCR sequencing and HLA analysis was relatively small was acknowledged by the study.

The sequence was obtained from a human donor with multiple sclerosis. Sequenced sample: CD4+ T cells from PBMCs. The chain is built from TRBV7-3 and TRBJ2-2; D is unclear. DNA for the CDR3: TGTGCCAGCAGCCCTTCAAACACCGGGGAGCTGTTTTTT. Amino acid sequence: CASSPSNTGELFF. The full variable domain, rest sourced from reference TRBV7-3 and TRBJ2-2, is GAGVSQTPSNKVTEKGKYVELRCDPISGHTALYWYRQSLGQGPEFLIYFQGTGAADDSGLPNDRFFAVRPEGSVSTLKIQRTERGDSAVYLCASSPSNTGELFFGEGSRLTVL.